The present entry profiles one T cell receptor beta chain with its context. Its antigen is not known. One base away lies a much larger clone, so this may be a sequencing read error. Regarding time point: newly diagnosed GD, antithyroid drugs for less than 3 months. After RNA was extracted from PBMCs, the TCR library was made from it. In building TCR beta libraries, iRepertoire HTBI primers were used together with Arm-PCR of CDR3 regions. TCRdb reanalysed the multiplex PCR reads using MiXCR and keeps one entry per CDR3 protein. Here the sample spans around 400,000 distinct CDR3 sequences, roughly 15% being singletons. The data originate from a study of regulatory T cells in long-lasting Graves disease. Study context: New Graves' disease cases had less than 3 months of antithyroid drugs.

Germline assignment: CDR1 SGDLS and CDR2 YYNGEE. The CDR3 is made up of 13 amino acids. General study points: Preferential use of TRBV28, TRBJ1-2 and TRBJ2-5 was seen in persistent disease.

The sample here was peripheral blood mononuclear cells (PBMCs), taken at new diagnosis, from a patient treated with antithyroid drugs. The gene calls are TRBV9 and TRBJ2-7, with D possibly being TRBD1 (6 bases). The clonotype originates from a female donor with Graves disease. The CDR3 region is CASSVSGVNERYF. The DNA for the CDR3 is TGTGCCAGCAGCGTGTCAGGGGTCAACGAGCGGTACTTC.